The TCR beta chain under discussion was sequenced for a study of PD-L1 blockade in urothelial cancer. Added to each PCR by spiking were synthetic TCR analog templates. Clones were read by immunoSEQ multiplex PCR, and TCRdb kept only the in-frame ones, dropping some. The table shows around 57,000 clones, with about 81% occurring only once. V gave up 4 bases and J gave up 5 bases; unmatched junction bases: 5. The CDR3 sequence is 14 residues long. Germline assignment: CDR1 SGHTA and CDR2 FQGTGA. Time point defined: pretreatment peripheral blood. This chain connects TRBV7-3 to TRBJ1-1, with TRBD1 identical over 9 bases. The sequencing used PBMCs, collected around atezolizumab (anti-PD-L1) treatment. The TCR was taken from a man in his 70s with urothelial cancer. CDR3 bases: TGTGCCAGCAGCTCGGGACAGGGATGGACTGAAGCTTTCTTT. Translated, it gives CASSSGQGWTEAFF.